This T cell receptor (beta chain) is drawn from a study of metastatic and nonmetastatic thyroid tumors. For the study at large: Blood and tumor or nodule tissue repertoires from malignant and benign thyroid patients were compared. Whole-study findings and limits: Relative to benign nodules, malignant thyroid tumors were reportedly characterized by significantly elevated TCR beta diversity in blood and tumor.

The germline V gene has CDR1 MDHEN and CDR2 SYDVKM. V dropped 7 bases and J dropped 3; count of bases not matched to a gene: 8. This CDR3 contains 15 residues. There were no patients who had received any treatment before thyroid surgery. Details on this clone: Its matching antigen is unknown.

From the PCR reads, TCRdb re-called clones with MiXCR. Of over 50,000 clones listed, under 30% are singletons. This clonotype was obtained from a female donor with papillary thyroid cancer or a benign thyroid nodule (not recorded which). Some clones in this sample may be carry-over from other donors' samples. Specimen: blood. The chain combines TRBV28 with TRBJ1-3; 8 nucleotides align to TRBD1. CDR3 loop: CASNRQGMDGNTIYF. The CDR3 region has the DNA TGTGCCAGCAACAGACAGGGGATGGATGGAAACACCATATATTTT. The full variable domain, in which reference TRBV28 and TRBJ1-3 provide the parts outside the CDR3, is DVKVTQSSRYLVKRTGEKVFLECVQDMDHENMFWYRQDPGLGLRLIYFSYDVKMKEKGDIPEGYSVSREKKERFSLILESASTNQTSMYLCASNRQGMDGNTIYFGEGSWLTVV.